This T cell receptor beta chain comes out of a study of CD8 T cells in Susac syndrome. Random hexamers were used to reverse transcribe 0.5 to 1 ug of RNA. An immunoSEQ multiplex PCR generated amplified TCR beta CDR3 products spanning 54 Vbeta and 13 Jbeta. A single record per CDR3 protein comes from TCRdb applying MiXCR to the immunoSEQ multiplex PCR reads. The sample carries 160,000 or so distinct CDR3 sequences, roughly 94% recorded once. The length of the CDR3 is 11 residues. The germline CDR1 and CDR2 sequences are DFQATT and SNEGSKA (reference sequence). In contrast to the negatively isolated CD8+ and CD4+ T cells, TEMRA cells were FACS-enriched.

The chain couples TRBV20-1 to TRBJ1-4; unclear D gene. The TCR sequence derives from a human donor with multiple sclerosis. What was sequenced was CD4+ T cells from PBMCs. The CDR3 DNA sequence: TGCAGGGCCTTGGCTAATGAAAAACTGTTTTTT. Translation gives CRALANEKLFF.